One sample yielded the 4 T cell receptor beta chains listed below, sequenced in a study of cytomegalovirus exposure and HLA in healthy donors. Amplification used 60 Vbeta primers and 13 Jbeta primers. Profiling relied on immunoSEQ multiplex PCR, and the TCRdb table lists in-frame clones only, not all of them. The sample contains approximately 210,000 clones, 87% of which appear only once. The sequenced sample consisted of PBMCs. The source of these receptors is a man younger than 40 in good health and CMV-seronegative.

The rearrangement uses TRBV28 and TRBJ2-7; 11 positions match TRBD2. V trimming: 6 bases; J trimming: 1 base; junction bases outside the gene matches: 8. CDR3 size: 16 residues. Germline-derived CDR1 and CDR2 are MDHEN and SYDVKM. The CDR3 here is CASSETLAGASYEQYF. The DNA of the CDR3 is TGTGCCAGCAGCGAAACACTAGCGGGGGCTTCCTACGAGCAGTACTTC.

CDR3 in amino acids: CASSRAWASTANTGELFF. As DNA, the CDR3 is TGTGCCAGCAGCCGCGCTTGGGCTTCTACCGCGAACACCGGGGAGCTGTTTTTT. The gene calls are TRBV4-2 and TRBJ2-2; D is uncertain. The germline V and J ends were trimmed by 4 bases and 0 bases, with 18 bases remaining between them. CDR1 is LGHNA and CDR2 is YNFKEQ in the germline V gene. There are 18 residues in the CDR3.

V and J are TRBV28 and TRBJ1-5; 9 nucleotides agree with TRBD1. Trimming removed 5 bases from V and 2 bases from J; junction bases left unmatched: 1. Germline assignment: CDR1 MDHEN and CDR2 SYDVKM. CDR3 size: 14 residues. The CDR3 region is CASSRTGGNQPQHF. In DNA, the CDR3 is TGTGCCAGCAGTAGGACAGGGGGCAATCAGCCCCAGCATTTT.

The rearrangement joins TRBV19 to TRBJ1-5; D gene unclear. This CDR3 spans 15 amino acids. Germline loops: CDR1 LNHDA, CDR2 SQIVND (reference sequence). Trimming stripped 6 bases from V and 8 bases from J, with 20 bases between. The CDR3 is CASSREWGAGEPQHF. The CDR3 nucleotides are TGTGCCAGTAGCCGGGAGTGGGGTGCGGGTGAGCCCCAGCATTTT.